This section outlines one T cell receptor (beta chain) sequence together with its context. Its binding antigen is unknown. Per-base quality was not reported, and no clone a single base away is much larger than it. These data are taken from a study of response to subunit inactivated influenza vaccine (dated by TCRdb to 2016 to 2018). With regard to the full study: Deep quantitative T cell receptor repertoire profiling was used in the study to track responses to a trivalent subunit inactivated influenza vaccine. Broad study findings and their caveats: The authors suggested that each seasonal influenza vaccination may recruit only a limited number of new T cells.

The library was generated by RT-PCR. The instrument was an Illumina HiSeq 2500. The public sequencing data were trimmed at Q25 with fastp and processed into clonotypes with MiXCR by TCRdb, which kept only in-frame beta chains. Each CDR3 protein gets just one entry, which takes the most common genes and DNA from the rows behind it. The table for this sample lists hundreds of thousands of distinct CDR3 sequences; 25% of them were counted only once. Over 1.5% of the sample lies in the top ten. Per the germline V gene, SGHRS is the CDR1 and YFSETQ is the CDR2. From cysteine to phenylalanine, the CDR3 is 15 amino acids long. Just CDR3 DNA is preserved here, 45 bases in frame from base 1. A distance of 7 bases separates the germline ends of V and J, which lose 0 bases and 0 bases respectively.

This TCR was sampled from a man aged 45-60 years who received an inactivated influenza vaccine. Donor details come from another sample of the same person, matched by shared clones. Sample: CD4+ T cells sorted from PBMCs, taken approximately 5 days after vaccination. The rearrangement combines TRBV5-1 with TRBJ2-1, with the D gene call left open. Here the CDR3 is given as CASSLELSSYNEQFF. In nucleotide form, the sequence is TGCGCCAGCAGCTTGGAATTGAGCTCCTACAATGAGCAGTTCTTC.